Reported below is one T cell receptor beta chain. No cognate antigen has been identified for it. No qualities accompany the bases; no much larger clone lies one base away. These data are taken from a study of blood T cells in healthy people across ages (dated by TCRdb to about 2015). For context, the study as a whole: In model experiments, template switching captured about one uniquely barcoded TCR beta cDNA molecule for every two T cells. To track age-related changes in TCR beta repertoire diversity, the study relied on deep sequencing normalized with unique cDNA molecular identifiers. Four age groups were formed from the donors: young (average about 16 years), middle-aged (around 39), aged (roughly 59) and long-lived (82). The study analyzed two additional independent replicas of 1 million unique cDNA reads from the same blood draw for two donors, one aged 18 to 30 and one aged 80 or older. The investigation overall reported the following: Because donor CMV infection status was unknown, age-related changes in expanded clonotypes were potentially confounded. Since profiling was done on bulk unsorted PBMCs, naive and antigen-experienced compartments could not be conclusively compared. Estimates of total diversity from one million sequenced T cells were regarded as lower bounds and underestimates. There was a strong correlation between observed TCR beta diversity and the percentage of naive T cells measured by flow cytometry. As age increased, observed TCR beta diversity per million T cells dropped in a roughly linear way, and a significant reduction was already evident by age 40. Compared with the aged group, more naive CD4+ T cells, fewer expanded clones and increased TCR diversity were shown by the long-lived group, suggesting age selection.

Donors were roughly 40 systemically healthy Caucasian individuals from Russia aged roughly 6 to 90 years. Each donor gave about 9.7 milliliters of peripheral blood, drawn into EDTA-treated Vacutainer tubes. Ficoll-Paque density-gradient centrifugation was used to isolate PBMCs, with at least 6 million obtained per sample. Total RNA was extracted from PBMCs with Trizol reagent, with at least 6 micrograms obtained per sample. Naive CD45RAhigh/CD27high T cell percentages were measured by flow cytometry on a PBMC aliquot from every donor. Including cysteine and phenylalanine, the CDR3 has 15 amino acids. This entry keeps only the CDR3 DNA: 45 bases, framed from base 1. CDR1 and CDR2, looked up from the germline V gene, are SGHRS and YFSETQ. Germline trimming amounts to 2 bases on V and 6 bases on J, with 7 as the count of junction bases outside the gene matches. The library was made by 5' RACE. The reads were generated on an Illumina HiSeq 2500. A second PCR of about 6 to 12 cycles was run with a J-beta primer mix and a sample-barcoded 5' primer. A template-switch 5' adaptor carrying 12 random nucleotides introduced a unique molecular identifier onto each TCR beta cDNA molecule. At least 3 million CDR3-containing paired-end reads were obtained from each sample. First-strand cDNA was synthesized from all RNA with the Mint cDNA synthesis kit, primed by a TRBC-specific oligonucleotide. After uracil-DNA glycosylase treatment, a first 18-cycle PCR used universal primers M1SS and BC2_uni_R on all cDNA. As for the original processing: Each sample was normalized by randomly selecting 1 million high-quality reads, each carrying a distinct molecular identifier. Instead of being binned into consensus sequences, reads with shared molecular identifiers were discarded. MiTCR, with a Q25 quality threshold and the strictest error-elimination algorithm, was used for CDR3 identification, clonotype clustering and error correction. Lower-bound total TCR beta diversity was estimated with a nonparametric unseen species model using Euler transformation. TCRdb's own reprocessing of the public reads used fastp at Q25 and MiXCR and kept productive beta chains. Rows are combined by CDR3 protein, so each entry shows the most common genes and DNA. For this entry, the V and J calls and clone size follow TCRdb and not the study's own pipeline. This sample holds more than 1,000,000 distinct CDR3 sequences; under 30% were observed only once. The ten biggest clones cover around 0.7% of the sample.

The same sample was also studied in work on T cells of mothers and their children. The second publication reports: Nine systemically healthy Caucasian individuals served as donors, namely three mothers together with their six children. cDNA synthesis consumed the entire amount of extracted RNA, loaded at approximately 1.6 ug RNA in each 15 ul reaction. In the second PCR, the M1S primer introduced both the sample barcodes and 2-4 random nucleotides. Over 8 million TCR beta CDR3 reads were obtained for each mother, and 2.5 million to 3.5 million reads were obtained for each child. TCR recombination output is similarly shaped by thymic selection in related and unrelated pairs, with a minor effect exerted by inherited differences. Normalized repertoire overlap was always slightly but never significantly higher in related than unrelated mother-child pairs. No persistent microchimeric T cell clones were detected, at a sensitivity of approximately 110 clones per million clonotypes. The study used deep NGS to compare TCR beta repertoires of mothers and children, seeking features distinguishing related mother-child pairs from unrelated individuals. On average, the children were roughly 10 +/- 4 years old, while the mothers were approximately 41 +/- 4 years old. After adapters were ligated using NEBNext reagents, the libraries underwent 100+100 nt paired-end sequencing on an Illumina HiSeq 2000. To prevent cross-contamination, the mother and child libraries were prepared one month apart and sequenced in separate runs. For each donor, between about 500,000 and 2,100,000 distinct TCR beta clonotypes were identified. Naive TCR beta clonotypes were estimated from low-frequency clonotypes matched to each donor's FACS-determined naive share, without sorting.

The receptor comes from a girl aged 2 to 10 in good health. This chain is built from TRBV5-1 and TRBJ2-5; TRBD1 matches 10 bases in the middle. The specimen was blood. The bases are TGCGCCAGCAGCTTTGAGGGACAGGGGTCTAAGACCCAGTACTTC. Protein translation: CASSFEGQGSKTQYF.